This T cell receptor (beta chain) was sequenced during a study of blood T cell repertoires in COVID-19. About the research overall: The United States, Italy and Spain were the sources of the acute and convalescent COVID-19 samples. From T cells, B-cell-depleted T cells, or PBMCs came the material, which was cDNA or gDNA.

Only in-frame clones appear in the TCRdb table, and some are missing; sequencing was by immunoSEQ multiplex PCR. The sample has around 250,000 clones, 89% seen once. The TCR originated in a woman aged 40 to 50 who had recovered from COVID-19. Input material: peripheral blood.

The CDR3 bases are TGTGCCAGCAGCTTTATAGACAGGGGGCAAGAGACCCAGTACTTC. Protein sequence: CASSFIDRGQETQYF. The rearrangement uses TRBV7-9 and TRBJ2-5, with TRBD1 identical over 9 bases. This CDR3 region has 15 residues. V lost 3 bases, J lost 2 bases, and 4 bases stayed unmatched. Germline values: CDR1 SEHNR, CDR2 FQNEAQ (reference sequence).